These T cell receptor beta chains were read from a single sample in a study of blood T cells in healthy people across ages. MiXCR, run by TCRdb on the 5' RACE reads, gives a single entry per CDR3 protein. The sample holds hundreds of thousands of distinct CDR3 sequences, 20% to 25% seen once. The specimen sequenced was blood. These receptors originate from a man aged 65-85 years in good health. Both conserved end residues are part of each CDR3. A D gene is named only where the DNA matches it firmly. Expanded clones are given a class, and other clones once, few, many or no size at all.

v_gene	abundance	d_gene	j_gene	CDR3aa	CDR3nt
TRBV6-5	.	TRBD1	TRBJ1-6	CASITSQGIYSPLHF	TGTGCCAGCATTACTTCACAGGGGATTTATTCACCCCTCCACTTT
TRBV13	.	.	TRBJ2-5	CASSLRWIGDGQETQYF	TGTGCCAGCAGCTTACGGTGGATCGGGGACGGTCAAGAGACCCAGTACTTC
TRBV12-3/TRBV12-4	.	TRBD1	TRBJ2-1	CASSLRDGTGGHEQFF	TGTGCCAGCAGTTTACGTGACGGGACAGGGGGTCATGAGCAGTTCTTC
TRBV20-1	.	TRBD2	TRBJ2-1	CSARVGSSGGNEQFF	TGCAGTGCTAGAGTAGGCAGTAGCGGGGGGAATGAGCAGTTCTTC
TRBV28	.	TRBD1	TRBJ2-5	CASSLIRGQETQYF	TGTGCCAGCAGTTTAATCAGGGGGCAAGAGACCCAGTACTTC
TRBV27	few	TRBD1	TRBJ1-4	CASSLIRTGTGNEKLFF	TGTGCCAGCAGTTTAATCCGTACCGGGACAGGGAATGAAAAACTGTTTTTT
TRBV21-1	.	.	TRBJ2-1	CASSNITSGTVPSFYNEQFF	TGTGCCAGCAGCAATATAACTAGCGGGACGGTGCCCTCCTTTTACAATGAGCAGTTCTTC
TRBV7-6	.	.	TRBJ1-5	CASSLGTPNQPQHF	TGTGCCAGCAGCTTAGGGACACCTAATCAGCCCCAGCATTTT
TRBV6-1	few	.	TRBJ2-3	CASSEGLGLSTDTQYF	TGTGCCAGCAGTGAGGGACTCGGACTATCCACAGATACGCAGTATTTT
TRBV12-3/TRBV12-4	.	.	TRBJ2-7	CASSPRDWSYEQYF	TGTGCCAGCAGTCCCCGGGACTGGTCCTACGAGCAGTACTTC
TRBV19	few	.	TRBJ2-1	CASSVRVDYNEQFF	TGTGCCAGTAGTGTGCGGGTTGACTACAATGAGCAGTTCTTC
TRBV27	few	TRBD1	TRBJ2-1	CASRTDRADEQFF	TGTGCCAGCAGGACGGACAGGGCCGATGAGCAGTTCTTC
TRBV12-3/TRBV12-4	.	.	TRBJ2-5	CASSFGGSPETQYF	TGTGCCAGCAGTTTTGGAGGCTCCCCAGAGACCCAGTACTTC
TRBV20-1	.	.	TRBJ2-5	CSASPGDWETQYF	TGCAGTGCTAGCCCCGGGGATTGGGAGACCCAGTACTTC
TRBV5-1	few	.	TRBJ2-7	CASSQQGTHYEQYF	TGCGCCAGCAGCCAACAGGGAACCCACTACGAGCAGTACTTC
TRBV20-1	few	.	TRBJ2-3	CSASHLRGSSTDTQYF	TGCAGTGCTAGTCACCTCAGGGGCTCTAGCACAGATACGCAGTATTTT
TRBV20-1	few	TRBD2	TRBJ2-1	CSGLAGGVDNEQFF	TGCAGTGGTCTAGCGGGAGGGGTGGACAATGAGCAGTTCTTC
TRBV7-9	.	.	TRBJ1-3	CASSRSSGGNTIYF	TGTGCCAGCAGCAGATCGTCGGGAGGAAACACCATATATTTT
TRBV5-1	few	.	TRBJ1-4	CASSKGITNEKLFF	TGCGCCAGCAGCAAGGGGATAACTAATGAAAAACTGTTTTTT
TRBV18	.	.	TRBJ1-1	CASSPQPLDTEAFF	TGTGCCAGCTCACCACAGCCGTTGGACACTGAAGCTTTCTTT
TRBV11-2	few	TRBD1	TRBJ2-1	CASSSFTGTASYNEQFF	TGTGCCAGCAGCTCATTCACCGGGACAGCCTCCTACAATGAGCAGTTCTTC
TRBV20-1	.	.	TRBJ2-5	CSARVAGFRETQYF	TGCAGTGCTAGAGTTGCGGGTTTTCGAGAGACCCAGTACTTC
TRBV15	.	.	TRBJ2-1	CATSRDLGRWEQFF	TGTGCCACCAGCAGAGATCTTGGGAGGTGGGAGCAGTTCTTC
TRBV6-5	.	.	TRBJ2-2	CASETGTGELFF	TGTGCCAGTGAGACCGGGACCGGGGAGCTGTTTTTT
TRBV15	.	.	TRBJ1-4	CATSRERDDNEKLFF	TGTGCCACCAGCAGAGAAAGGGATGATAATGAAAAACTGTTTTTT
TRBV12-3/TRBV12-4	few	.	TRBJ2-2	CASRSESYTGELFF	TGTGCCAGCAGATCCGAGTCTTACACCGGGGAGCTGTTTTTT
TRBV7-9	.	.	TRBJ1-1	CASTFGGRTEAFF	TGTGCCAGCACGTTTGGGGGGAGAACTGAAGCTTTCTTT
TRBV12-3/TRBV12-4	.	.	TRBJ1-1	CASSLLHGDTEAFF	TGTGCCAGCAGTTTATTACATGGGGACACTGAAGCTTTCTTT
TRBV6-2/TRBV6-3	.	.	TRBJ1-2	CAINTGGVYGYTF	TGTGCCATAAATACCGGCGGGGTCTACGGCTACACCTTC
TRBV12-3/TRBV12-4	.	.	TRBJ1-5	CASSPGEGGQPQHF	TGTGCCAGCAGTCCCGGGGAAGGAGGACAGCCCCAGCATTTT
TRBV7-2	.	TRBD1	TRBJ1-3	CASSLKTGSGNTIYF	TGTGCCAGCAGCTTAAAGACAGGGTCTGGAAACACCATATATTTT
TRBV2	few	.	TRBJ2-3	CASSEATGRDTDTQYF	TGTGCCAGCAGTGAAGCGACAGGGAGGGACACAGATACGCAGTATTTT
TRBV19	.	.	TRBJ1-2	CASSIRRVGGYTF	TGTGCCAGTAGTATTAGGAGGGTAGGGGGCTACACCTTC
TRBV4-1	.	TRBD1	TRBJ1-1	CASSQEKVRGLAEAFF	TGCGCCAGCAGCCAAGAAAAGGTCAGGGGGCTCGCTGAAGCTTTCTTT
TRBV28	.	.	TRBJ2-3	CASSLLSLRSSDTQYF	TGTGCCAGCAGTTTACTGTCTCTAAGATCCTCAGATACGCAGTATTTT
TRBV6-1	.	.	TRBJ1-1	CASSPSGGPEAFF	TGTGCCAGCAGTCCCTCGGGAGGTCCTGAAGCTTTCTTT
TRBV2	few	.	TRBJ2-5	CASKGERRSQETQYF	TGTGCCAGCAAGGGAGAGCGGAGAAGCCAAGAGACCCAGTACTTC